A single sample gave rise to the 26 T cell receptor beta chains below, sequenced in a study of cytomegalovirus exposure and HLA in healthy donors (dated by TCRdb to about 2017). Receptors were amplified or captured by the immunoSEQ multiplex PCR assay. For the multiplex PCR, a mixture combining 60 forward primers for TCR Vbeta segments and 13 reverse primers for TCR Jbeta segments was used. What TCRdb holds here is the immuneACCESS table cut down to in-frame rearrangements. Part of the clones is not present; checked against another copy, under half of the missing clones reflect an unresolved V gene, and the others are unexplained. The sample table records 60,000 to 85,000 clones; around 79% of these occur just once. 1.6% of the sample goes to the ten largest clones. Material for sequencing was PBMCs. The receptors originated from a man aged 35 to 55 in good health and CMV-seronegative.

This clone has just a few counts. The chain uses TRBV29-1 and TRBJ1-4, with D perhaps TRBD1 (5 bases). Per germline, CDR1 SQVTM and CDR2 ANQGSEA. V was shortened by 3 bases and J by 8 bases, with 13 bases between the two germline ends. The CDR3 length is 13 residues. CDR3 sequence: CSVDKGLGEKLFF. The CDR3, as DNA: TGCAGCGTTGACAAGGGGCTGGGGGAAAAACTGTTTTTT.

This clone has more than one count but fewer than ten. The chain employs TRBV7-8 and TRBJ1-4; 9 nucleotides align to TRBD1. The CDR3 runs 15 residues. CDR1 and CDR2 from the germline V gene are SGHVS and FQNEAQ. J lost 4 bases, V lost 5 bases, and 5 bases had no gene match. CDR3 loop: CASSPGQGVNEKLFF. The CDR3 DNA reads as TGTGCCAGCAGCCCGGGACAGGGTGTTAATGAAAAACTGTTTTTT.

This clone has a single count. This chain connects TRBV19 to TRBJ1-3; D uncertain. This CDR3 contains 15 residues. Per the germline V gene, CDR1 is LNHDA and CDR2 is SQIVND (reference sequence). V was trimmed by 5 bases and J by 5 bases, leaving 16 bases between them. The DNA for the CDR3 is TGTGCCAGTAGTCCGTTCGGGGTTTTTAGAAACACCATATATTTT. This gives the protein CASSPFGVFRNTIYF.

This rearrangement joins TRBV18 to TRBJ2-1; D uncertain. CDR3 length: 13 amino acids. Germline values: CDR1 KGHSH, CDR2 LQKENI. The V end was cut by 0 bases, the J end by 10 bases, with 10 bases between. In DNA form, the CDR3 reads TGTGCCAGCTCACCACCTAGCTCGTCCGAGCAGTTCTTC. Translating gives CASSPPSSSEQFF.

The chain uses TRBV4-1 and TRBJ1-3, with 8 nucleotides matching TRBD1. This CDR3 comprises 17 residues. V lost 0 bases to trimming and J lost 2 bases; unmatched junction nucleotides: 6. Germline CDR1 MGHRA, CDR2 YSYEKL. CDR3 nucleotide sequence: TGCGCCAGCAGCCAAGATGCGCTACAGGGGGCTGGAAACACCATATATTTT. Residues: CASSQDALQGAGNTIYF.

V is TRBV2 and J is TRBJ2-7, with unresolved D. V was cut by 8 bases and J by 2 bases, with 10 bases left in between. Germline CDR1 reads SNHLY; CDR2 reads FYNNEI. The CDR3 extends over 12 amino acids. The CDR3 DNA sequence: TGTGCCAGCCTAGGCGGCCCCTACGAGCAGTACTTC. Protein product: CASLGGPYEQYF.

This clone has just a few counts. The chain uses TRBV4-1 and TRBJ1-4; TRBD1 aligns across 7 bases. Unmatched junction bases numbered 3, after V lost 4 bases and J lost 1 base. This CDR3 is built from 15 residues. Germline loops: CDR1 MGHRA, CDR2 YSYEKL. CDR3 sequence reads: CASSRYRGTNEKLFF. CDR3 nucleotides: TGCGCCAGCAGCCGCTACAGGGGAACTAATGAAAAACTGTTTTTT.

The V and J genes are TRBV5-6 and TRBJ2-1; D perhaps matches TRBD1 (6 bases). The CDR3 contains 15 residues. Germline V gene sequence: CDR1 SGHDT, CDR2 YYEEEE. Trimming removed 3 bases from V and 7 bases from J, with 17 bases in between. DNA for the CDR3: TGTGCCAGCAGCTCAGATACCGGGACAACTAATGAGCAGTTCTTC. This gives the protein CASSSDTGTTNEQFF.

The chain is built from TRBV12-5 and TRBJ2-5, with D perhaps matching TRBD2 (5 bases). Germline V gene sequence: CDR1 LGHNT, CDR2 FRNRAP. V lost 6 bases, J lost 5 bases, and 16 bases lay in between. This CDR3 has 14 amino acids. CDR3 in amino acids: CASGPGRPGETQYF. The DNA for the CDR3 is TGTGCTAGTGGCCCGGGCCGCCCGGGGGAGACCCAGTACTTC.

This clone was detected a few times. The chain joins TRBV5-1 to TRBJ2-2; D possibly corresponds to TRBD1 (5 bases). This CDR3 contains 16 residues. Germline CDR1 is SGHRS and CDR2 is YFSETQ. Trimming removed 0 bases from V and 0 bases from J, with 9 bases in between. For the CDR3, the DNA is TGCGCCAGCAGCTTGGTCCAGGGATCGAACACCGGGGAGCTGTTTTTT. Translating gives CASSLVQGSNTGELFF.

This chain connects TRBV19 to TRBJ1-1; perhaps TRBD1 as D (6 bases). CDR3 length: 14 amino acids. The germline CDR1 and CDR2 sequences are LNHDA and SQIVND (reference sequence). With 8 bases removed from V and 4 bases from J, the gap between germline ends came to 17 bases. The CDR3 spells CASGRGGAFTEAFF. CDR3 bases: TGTGCCAGTGGACGGGGGGGGGCCTTCACTGAAGCTTTCTTT.

The chain employs TRBV7-9 and TRBJ2-2; 8 bases agree with TRBD1. The CDR3 consists of 13 residues. Germline V lookup: CDR1 SEHNR, CDR2 FQNEAQ (reference sequence). The junction had 5 bases not matched to a gene; V was cut back by 6 bases and J by 8 bases. The CDR3 sequence is CASRRQGSGELFF. The CDR3 DNA follows: TGTGCCAGCAGGCGACAGGGGTCGGGGGAGCTGTTTTTT.

The rearrangement uses TRBV30 and TRBJ1-6; 7 nucleotides agree with TRBD1. V lost 1 base and J lost 10; bases outside the gene matches: 13. Looked up from germline, CDR1 is GTSNPN and CDR2 is SVGIG (reference sequence). The CDR3 length is 16 residues. The CDR3 nucleotides read TGTGCCTGGAGTGGAAAGACAGGGAGAGGTGGATCACCCCTCCACTTT. It is translated as CAWSGKTGRGGSPLHF. Filled out from reference TRBV30 and TRBJ1-6, the complete variable domain reads SQTIHQWPATLVQPVGSPLSLECTVEGTSNPNLYWYRQAAGRGLQLLFYSVGIGQISSEVPQNLSASRPQDRQFILSSKKLLLSDSGFYLCAWSGKTGRGGSPLHFGNGTRLTVT.

The J gene is TRBJ2-5, the V gene TRBV28; 14 bases line up with TRBD2. The last part of the DNA fits TRBJ2-7 better; the J call may be wrong. The CDR3 sequence is 17 residues long. Germline-derived CDR1 and CDR2 are MDHEN and SYDVKM. The CDR3 DNA is TGTGCCAGCAGTGGTCGGGGACTAGCGGGAGCCTCTTACGAGCAGTACTTC. Protein: CASSGRGLAGASYEQYF.

This clone has a single count. In DNA form, the CDR3 reads TGTGCCAGTAGTATTAACCGGGTGAGCACACTGTATAGCAATCAGCCCCAGCATTTT. Translation: CASSINRVSTLYSNQPQHF. The chain couples TRBV19 to TRBJ1-5; D is undetermined. The CDR3 runs 19 residues. V lost 3 bases, J lost 0 bases, and 21 bases lay in between. Per the germline V gene, CDR1 is LNHDA and CDR2 is SQIVND (reference sequence).

V and J are TRBV10-1 and TRBJ2-1, with 11 bases matching TRBD2. Germline V CDR1 and CDR2: WNHNN, SYGVQD (reference sequence). Trimming took 0 bases from V and 4 from J; bases not matched to a gene: 2. This CDR3 is 16 amino acids long. DNA for the CDR3: TGCGCCAGCAGTGAGTCTCTAGCGGGAGGATACAATGAGCAGTTCTTC. It translates to CASSESLAGGYNEQFF.

The rearrangement links TRBV19 to TRBJ2-3; 10 bases map to TRBD2. CDR1 is LNHDA, CDR2 SQIVND, per germline (reference sequence). This CDR3 region has 12 residues. After removal of 5 bases from V and 9 bases from J, the junction contained 2 bases not matched to a gene. CDR3 coding DNA: TGTGCCAGTAGTGTGACTAGCGGGACGCAGTATTTT. It yields the protein CASSVTSGTQYF.

This chain uses TRBV30 with TRBJ2-1, with 12 bases aligning to TRBD2. V shed 6 bases and J 6 bases; nucleotides not matched to a gene: 3. Looked up from germline, CDR1 is GTSNPN and CDR2 is SVGIG (reference sequence). The CDR3 consists of 13 residues. This CDR3 is CACLAGGTNEQFF. CDR3 bases: TGTGCCTGCCTAGCGGGAGGGACCAATGAGCAGTTCTTC.

This clone was observed a few times. This chain links TRBV10-3 with TRBJ2-3, with 9 positions matching TRBD2. The length of the CDR3 is 16 residues. CDR1 and CDR2 (germline): ENHRY, SYGVKD. The V segment lost 7 bases and the J segment 4 bases; nucleotides outside the gene matches: 12. The CDR3 DNA sequence: TGTGCCATCATGTCCCGAGACGTAGCGGGAGCAGATACGCAGTATTTT. It encodes CAIMSRDVAGADTQYF.

This chain joins TRBV9 and TRBJ1-1; unclear D gene. Per the germline V gene, CDR1 is SGDLS and CDR2 is YYNGEE. There are 15 residues in the CDR3. V lost 0 bases, J lost 1 base, and 10 bases lay in between. The CDR3, as DNA: TGTGCCAGCAGCGTAGACCCAGATTCGAACACTGAAGCTTTCTTT. This sequence encodes CASSVDPDSNTEAFF. Using reference TRBV9 and TRBJ1-1 for the parts outside the CDR3, the full variable domain is DSGVTQTPKHLITATGQRVTLRCSPRSGDLSVYWYQQSLDQGLQFLIQYYNGEERAKGNILERFSAQQFPDLHSELNLSSLELGDSALYFCASSVDPDSNTEAFFGQGTRLTVV.

The chain is built from TRBV28 and TRBJ2-1, with 8 bases identical to TRBD1. Germline CDR1 MDHEN, CDR2 SYDVKM. V was clipped by 4 bases and J by 7 bases; unmatched bases: 9. There are 15 residues in the CDR3. The CDR3, as DNA: TGTGCCAGCAGTTCCTTCACAGGGGGGAGGAATGAGCAGTTCTTC. Translated, it gives CASSSFTGGRNEQFF.

This clone was detected only once. The chain uses TRBV27 and TRBJ1-2, with 9 bases fitting TRBD1. V lost 4 bases and J lost 8; bases outside the gene matches: 5. The CDR3 length is 13 residues. CDR1 MNHEY and CDR2 SMNVEV come from the germline V gene (reference sequence). The CDR3 DNA reads as TGTGCCAGCAGTTCGGGACAGGGAGGAGGCTACACCTTC. It yields the protein CASSSGQGGGYTF.

This clone was seen a handful of times. The CDR3 protein is CASSRQGANEKLFF. CDR3 DNA sequence: TGTGCCAGCAGTCGACAGGGCGCTAATGAAAAACTGTTTTTT. The chain has TRBV6-1 and TRBJ1-4, with 7 bases lining up with TRBD1. Germline V gene sequence: CDR1 MNHNS, CDR2 SASEGT. V lost 5 bases and J lost 3; bases outside the gene matches: 3. The CDR3 runs 14 residues.

The V call is TRBV27, the J call TRBJ2-1; 7 nucleotides agree with TRBD1. Looked up from germline, CDR1 is MNHEY and CDR2 is SMNVEV (reference sequence). This CDR3 is 15 amino acids long. V lost 3 bases, J lost 4 bases, and 6 bases stayed unmatched. CDR3 region: CASSFGAGGYNEQFF. CDR3 coding DNA: TGTGCCAGCAGTTTCGGGGCAGGGGGATACAATGAGCAGTTCTTC.

The V and J genes are TRBV9 and TRBJ2-7, with D perhaps matching TRBD2 (6 bases). Per the germline V gene, CDR1 is SGDLS and CDR2 is YYNGEE. The CDR3 consists of 15 residues. Trimming stripped 3 bases from V and 4 bases from J, with 17 bases between. CDR3 amino acids: CASSGDGTRYYEQYF. The CDR3 DNA reads TGTGCCAGCAGCGGCGACGGGACTCGTTATTACGAGCAGTACTTC.

This clone was seen just once. Here the CDR3 reads CASTDRMPEKLFF. The CDR3, as DNA: TGTGCCAGTACGGACAGAATGCCTGAAAAACTGTTTTTT. The chain is built from TRBV19 and TRBJ1-4, with D perhaps matching TRBD1 (6 bases). The germline V gene encodes CDR1 LNHDA and CDR2 SQIVND (reference sequence). V shed 7 bases and J shed 7 bases, with 13 bases lying between them. The CDR3 is made up of 13 amino acids.